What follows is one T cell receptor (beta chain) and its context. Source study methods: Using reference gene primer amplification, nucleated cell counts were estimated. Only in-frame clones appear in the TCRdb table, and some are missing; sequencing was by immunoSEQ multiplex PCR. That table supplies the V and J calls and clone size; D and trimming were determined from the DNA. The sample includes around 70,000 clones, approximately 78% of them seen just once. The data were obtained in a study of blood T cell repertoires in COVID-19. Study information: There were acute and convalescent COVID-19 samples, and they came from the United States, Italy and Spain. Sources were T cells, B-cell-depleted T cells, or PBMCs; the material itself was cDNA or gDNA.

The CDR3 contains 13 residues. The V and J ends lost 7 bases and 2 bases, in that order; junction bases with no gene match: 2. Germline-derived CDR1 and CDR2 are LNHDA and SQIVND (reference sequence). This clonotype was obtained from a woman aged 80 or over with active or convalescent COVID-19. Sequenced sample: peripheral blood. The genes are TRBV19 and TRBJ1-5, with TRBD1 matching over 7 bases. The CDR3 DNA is TGTGCCAGTATAGGACAGGGCAATCAGCCCCAGCATTTT. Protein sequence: CASIGQGNQPQHF.